Listed here are 8 T cell receptor beta chains from one sample, sequenced in a study of T cells in women clearing cervical HPV infection. The data were produced by immunoSEQ multiplex PCR, yet TCRdb's version contains in-frame clones alone and is incomplete. The sample holds 25,000 to 40,000 clones. Source material: blood buffy coat. These receptors were taken from a woman aged 18 to 75 with a cervical HPV16 infection that either progressed to CIN3+ or cleared (not recorded which).

A note on this clone: The CDR3 end falls 3 residues outside the read, so it is completed with the germline J gene. The chain combines TRBV20-1 with TRBJ2-7; maybe TRBD2 (7 bases). Looked up from germline, CDR1 is DFQATT and CDR2 is SNEGSKA (reference sequence). This CDR3 is built from 17 residues. V gave up 0 bases and J gave up 0 bases, with 18 bases separating them. CDR3 bases read: TGCAGTGCTAGAGACCCCTCGAGGGGGGGGGTCTCCTACGAG. Protein: CSARDPSRGGVSYE. The complete CDR3 protein is CSARDPSRGGVSYEQYF.

Incomplete CDR3 DNA: TGCAGTGCTAGTTTGGACAGGGCTACTGAAAAA. Amino acids: CSASLDRATEK. The full CDR3 sequence reads CSASLDRATEKLFF. The V call is TRBV20-1, the J call TRBJ1-4, with 8 bases fitting TRBD1. From the germline J gene comes the end of the CDR3, since the read stops 3 residues before it. The CDR3 spans 14 residues. The V gene's germline CDR1 is DFQATT and CDR2 SNEGSKA (reference sequence). Trimming took 3 bases from V and 7 from J; bases not matched to a gene: 7.

As concerns this clone: The CDR3 is cut off 3 residues early in the read; its end comes from the germline J gene. The genes are TRBV19 and TRBJ1-2; D is ambiguous. This CDR3 has 16 residues. Germline V CDR1 and CDR2: LNHDA, SQIVND (reference sequence). CDR3 DNA, as far as it was read: TGTGCCAGTAGCCCGACTAGCGGGAGGGCCGGCTACGAC. Translating gives CASSPTSGRAGYD. The complete CDR3 protein is CASSPTSGRAGYDYTF.

Regarding this clone: The CDR3 end lies 3 residues beyond the end of the read and is filled in from the germline J gene. The V and J genes are TRBV30 and TRBJ2-1; 10 bases map to TRBD1. This CDR3 comprises 15 residues. Trimming took 0 bases from V and 8 from J; bases not matched to a gene: 7. Germline V gene lookup returns CDR1 GTSNPN and CDR2 SVGIG (reference sequence). CDR3 sequence: CAWSVLDRGIYEQFF. Partial CDR3 DNA: TGTGCCTGGAGTGTATTGGACAGGGGGATTTATGAG.

To note about this clone: The observed sequence ends 3 residues before the CDR3 terminus, with the missing tail filled in from the germline J gene. V usage is TRBV7-6 and J usage is TRBJ2-3, with TRBD1 as a possible D gene (6 bases). The CDR3 is made up of 12 amino acids. Germline-derived CDR1 and CDR2 are SGHVS and FNYEAQ. The part of the CDR3 DNA that was read is TGTGCCAGCAGCTTAGCGAACAGGGCG. The encoded protein is CASSLANRA. The whole CDR3 sequence is CASSLANRAQYF.

Concerning this clone itself: Coverage ceases 3 residues before the CDR3 finishes, and the germline J gene fills in the end. The chain is built from TRBV7-9 and TRBJ2-4; 7 bases map to TRBD1. Germline V gene sequence: CDR1 SEHNR, CDR2 FQNEAQ (reference sequence). This CDR3 is 13 amino acids long. The sequenced part of the CDR3 DNA is TGTGCCAGCAGCTCCGACAGGGTTCGCGGT. Amino acid sequence: CASSSDRVRG. The complete CDR3 sequence is CASSSDRVRGQYF.

As concerns this clone: The CDR3 is cut off 3 residues early in the read; its end comes from the germline J gene. This chain links TRBV6-2 or TRBV6-3 with TRBJ2-5; D call uncertain. Trimming pared 2 bases from V and 3 bases from J, leaving 4 bases between. Germline CDR1 is MNHEY and CDR2 is SVGEGT. The length of the CDR3 is 12 residues. CDR3 DNA (partial): TGTGCCAGCAGTTACCTAGAAGAGACC. This translates into CASSYLEET. The CDR3, in full, reads CASSYLEETQYF.

CDR3 in amino acids: CASSISFLQGASPYNEQFF. The sequenced CDR3 bases are TGTGCCAGTAGTATATCCTTCCTACAGGGGGCGAGCCCGTACAATGAG. V gene TRBV19 combines with J gene TRBJ2-1; 9 bases are a match to TRBD1. The read ends 3 residues shy of where the CDR3 ends; the end is completed using the germline J gene. CDR3 length: 19 residues. The germline V gene encodes CDR1 LNHDA and CDR2 SQIVND (reference sequence). With 2 bases clipped from V and 4 bases from J, the junction kept 15 bases outside the gene matches.